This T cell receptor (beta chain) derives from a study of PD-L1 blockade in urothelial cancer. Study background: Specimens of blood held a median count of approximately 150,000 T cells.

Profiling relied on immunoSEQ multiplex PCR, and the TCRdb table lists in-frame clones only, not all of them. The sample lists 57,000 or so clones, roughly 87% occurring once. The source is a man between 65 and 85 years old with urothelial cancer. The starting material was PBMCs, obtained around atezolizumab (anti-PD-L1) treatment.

This chain's CDR3 is CSTPSDEQFF. The CDR3 DNA follows: TGCAGCACCCCCTCGGATGAGCAGTTCTTC. The rearrangement joins TRBV29-1 to TRBJ2-1; D gene ambiguous. Germline V gives CDR1 SQVTM, CDR2 ANQGSEA. Trimming cost V 8 bases and J 8 bases, with 10 bases left between them. The CDR3 contains 10 residues.